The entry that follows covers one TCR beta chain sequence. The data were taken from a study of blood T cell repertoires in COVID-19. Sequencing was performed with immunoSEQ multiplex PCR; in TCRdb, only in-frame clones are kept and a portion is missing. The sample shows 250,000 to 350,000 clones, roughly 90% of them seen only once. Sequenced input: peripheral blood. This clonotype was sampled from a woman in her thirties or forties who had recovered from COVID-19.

Written as DNA, the CDR3 is TGTGCCAGCAGCTTTACTAGCGGGAGGTTTGGCTCCTACGAGCAGTACTTC. It specifies CASSFTSGRFGSYEQYF. The chain couples TRBV11-2 to TRBJ2-7; 12 nucleotides match TRBD2. The length of the CDR3 is 17 residues. Germline V CDR1 and CDR2: SGHAT, FQNNGV. The V and J ends lost 3 bases and 0 bases, in that order; junction bases with no gene match: 6. The variable domain in full, completed from reference TRBV11-2 and TRBJ2-7, reads EAGVAQSPRYKIIEKRQSVAFWCNPISGHATLYWYQQILGQGPKLLIQFQNNGVVDDSQLPKDRFSAERLKGVDSTLKIQPAKLEDSAVYLCASSFTSGRFGSYEQYFGPGTRLTVT.